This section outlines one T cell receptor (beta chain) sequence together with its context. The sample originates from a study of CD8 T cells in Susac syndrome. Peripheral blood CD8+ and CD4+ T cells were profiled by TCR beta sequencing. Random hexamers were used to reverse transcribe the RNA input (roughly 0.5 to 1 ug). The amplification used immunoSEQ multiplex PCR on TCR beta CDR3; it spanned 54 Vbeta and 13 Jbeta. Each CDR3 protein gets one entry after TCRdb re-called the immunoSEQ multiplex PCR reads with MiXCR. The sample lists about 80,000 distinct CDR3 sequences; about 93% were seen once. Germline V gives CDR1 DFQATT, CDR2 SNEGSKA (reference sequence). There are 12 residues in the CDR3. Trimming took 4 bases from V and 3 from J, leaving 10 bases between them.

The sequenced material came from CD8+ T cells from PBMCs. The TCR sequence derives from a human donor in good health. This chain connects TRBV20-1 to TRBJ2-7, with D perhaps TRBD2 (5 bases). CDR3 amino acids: CSAKPGFYEQYF. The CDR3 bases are TGCAGTGCTAAACCGGGGTTCTACGAGCAGTACTTC.